The clone carrying this T cell receptor (beta chain) turned up a few times. Antigen: not known. This CDR3 has 12 amino acids. The investigators reverse transcribed all of the isolated RNA, so they sequenced expressed TCRB transcripts. The method was immunoSEQ multiplex PCR; TCRdb's version includes in-frame clones alone and lacks a portion of them. The sample holds around 250,000 clones, 25% to 30% seen once. This record comes from a study of beta chain features in type 1 diabetes. Overall study results and limits: In type 1 diabetes patients, VDJ junctions had fewer insertions; deletions at these junctions were more frequent. It was among patients, rather than healthy donors, that naive, central memory and Treg TCRB repertoires appeared more similar.

A heparinised blood draw that averaged about 120 mL was obtained once from each donor. Populations obtained by sorting all exceeded 95% purity. The TCR originated in a man younger than 45 in good health. Sequencing was carried out using central memory CD4+ T cells from blood. The chain has TRBV21-1 and TRBJ1-2. TRBV21-1 constitutes a pseudogene. The CDR3 coding sequence is TGTGCCAGCAGCAAGGGGGGCCATGGCTACACCTTC. Translation: CASSKGGHGYTF.